The sequence of this T cell receptor beta chain was determined in a study of T-cell reconstitution after alpha-beta-depleted transplantation in children. Study-wide results and caveats: Diversity of TCRbeta at day 60 was high in some patients, arising from surviving recipient T cells and thymic progenitors. At one year after transplant, newly produced T cells mostly accounted for T-cell counts and diversity. Several hundred expanded graft clones reportedly were the source of alpha-beta T cells about two months after transplant.

This sample's TCRbeta library carried unique molecular identifier barcodes. TCRdb analysed the PCR reads with MiXCR anew, one entry per CDR3 protein. This sample has roughly 100,000 distinct CDR3 sequences, with 4.5% to 7.5% found just once. In the case of this clonotype: Its antigen remains unidentified.

Germline V gene sequence: CDR1 SNHLY, CDR2 FYNNEI. The CDR3 sequence is 12 residues long. Trimming stripped 8 bases from V and 9 bases from J, with 14 bases between. The rearrangement joins TRBV2 to TRBJ1-5; weak D call: TRBD1 (5 bases). The clonotype was recovered from a female patient aged 2-9 years who had a stem cell transplant for Fanconi anemia, so the T cells may come from the graft donor. The specimen comprised PBMCs, mostly from graft donor cells, sampled 60 days after TCRalphabeta/CD19-depleted stem cell transplant. The CDR3 protein is CASVGDVWPQHF. CDR3 DNA: TGTGCCAGCGTAGGGGACGTTTGGCCCCAGCATTTT.